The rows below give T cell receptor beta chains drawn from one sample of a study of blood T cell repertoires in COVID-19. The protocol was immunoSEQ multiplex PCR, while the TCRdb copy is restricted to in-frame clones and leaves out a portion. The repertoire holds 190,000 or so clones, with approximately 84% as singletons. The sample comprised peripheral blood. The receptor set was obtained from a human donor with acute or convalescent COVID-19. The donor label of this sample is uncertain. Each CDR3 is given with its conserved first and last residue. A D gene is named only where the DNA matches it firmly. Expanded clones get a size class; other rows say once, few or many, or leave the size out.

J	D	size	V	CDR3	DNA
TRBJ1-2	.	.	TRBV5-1	CASSLEDRVYGYTF	TGCGCCAGCAGCTTGGAAGACAGAGTCTATGGCTACACCTTC
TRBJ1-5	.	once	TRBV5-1	CASSLVSGANQPQHF	TGCGCCAGCAGCTTGGTATCAGGGGCGAATCAGCCCCAGCATTTT
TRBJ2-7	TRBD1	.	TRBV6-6	CASSYFGQGYEQYF	TGTGCCAGCAGTTACTTTGGACAGGGTTACGAGCAGTACTTC
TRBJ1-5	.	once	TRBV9	CASSAATSGPQHF	TGTGCCAGCAGCGCCGCCACCAGCGGGCCCCAGCATTTT
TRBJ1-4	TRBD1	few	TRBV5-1	CASSLQGDREKLFF	TGCGCCAGCAGCTTACAGGGGGACAGAGAAAAACTGTTTTTT
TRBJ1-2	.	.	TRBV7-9	CASSSNHVGAIGGYTF	TGTGCCAGCAGCTCCAACCACGTAGGGGCCATAGGGGGCTACACCTTC
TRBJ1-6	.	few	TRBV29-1	CSVSTGDGYNSPLHF	TGCAGCGTCTCGACAGGCGACGGCTATAATTCACCCCTCCACTTT
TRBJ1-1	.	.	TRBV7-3	CASSATGQNTEAFF	TGTGCCAGCAGCGCTACAGGACAGAACACTGAAGCTTTCTTT
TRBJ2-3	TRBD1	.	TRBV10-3	CAITGTGLADTQYF	TGTGCCATCACAGGGACAGGGCTCGCAGATACGCAGTATTTT
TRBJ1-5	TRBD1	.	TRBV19	CASSIKGQGQIYNQPQHF	TGTGCCAGTAGTATAAAAGGGCAGGGACAGATTTACAATCAGCCCCAGCATTTT
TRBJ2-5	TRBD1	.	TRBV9	CASSPGQGKETQYF	TGTGCCAGCAGCCCTGGACAGGGGAAGGAGACCCAGTACTTC
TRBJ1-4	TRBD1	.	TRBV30	CACSPGQGEKLFF	TGTGCCTGTTCACCGGGACAGGGTGAAAAACTGTTTTTT
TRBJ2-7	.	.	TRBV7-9	CASSSLFEQYF	TGTGCCAGCAGCTCCCTTTTCGAGCAGTACTTC
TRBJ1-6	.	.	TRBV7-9	CASSRGGSPLHF	TGTGCCAGCAGCCGAGGGGGTTCACCCCTCCACTTT
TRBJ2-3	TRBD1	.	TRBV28	CASSLYDRAGTDTQYF	TGTGCCAGCAGTTTGTATGACAGGGCCGGCACGGATACGCAGTATTTT
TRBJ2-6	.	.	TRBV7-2	CASSKGNAGANVLTF	TGTGCCAGCAGCAAGGGGAACGCTGGGGCCAACGTCCTGACTTTC
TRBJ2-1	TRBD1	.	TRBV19	CASSLDRGRNEQFF	TGTGCCAGTAGTCTTGACAGGGGGCGTAATGAGCAGTTCTTC
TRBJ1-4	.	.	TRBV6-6	CASSYSREKLFF	TGTGCCAGCAGTTACTCGAGAGAAAAACTGTTTTTT
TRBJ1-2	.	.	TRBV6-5	CASSYREGGYGYTF	TGTGCCAGCAGTTACAGGGAGGGAGGCTATGGCTACACCTTC
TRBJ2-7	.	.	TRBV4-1	CASSQTHRTERLLEQYF	TGCGCCAGCAGCCAAACTCATAGGACAGAGCGGTTACTCGAGCAGTACTTC
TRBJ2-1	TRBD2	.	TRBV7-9	CASSLMSSGTYNEQFF	TGTGCCAGCAGCTTAATGTCTAGCGGGACGTACAATGAGCAGTTCTTC
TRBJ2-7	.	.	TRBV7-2	CASSSGTLYEQYF	TGTGCCAGCAGCTCGGGGACACTATACGAGCAGTACTTC
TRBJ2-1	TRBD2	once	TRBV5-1	CASSPEQAGGYNEQFF	TGCGCCAGCAGCCCGGAACAGGCGGGAGGGTACAATGAGCAGTTCTTC
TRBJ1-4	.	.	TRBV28	CASSSPGQFNEKLFF	TGTGCCAGCAGCTCCCCAGGGCAGTTTAATGAAAAACTGTTTTTT
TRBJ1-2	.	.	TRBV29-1	CSVEGARRGLDYGYTF	TGCAGCGTTGAGGGGGCCAGGCGGGGGCTCGACTATGGCTACACCTTC
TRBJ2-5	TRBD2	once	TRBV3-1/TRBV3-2	CASSQEPAGGETQYF	TGTGCCAGCAGCCAAGAACCAGCGGGGGGGGAGACCCAGTACTTC
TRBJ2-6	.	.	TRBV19	CASSISGTSSFWANVLTF	TGTGCCAGTAGTATCTCCGGGACATCTTCCTTCTGGGCCAACGTCCTGACTTTC
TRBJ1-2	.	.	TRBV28	CASSSLSYGYTF	TGTGCCAGCAGTTCCCTGTCCTATGGCTACACCTTC